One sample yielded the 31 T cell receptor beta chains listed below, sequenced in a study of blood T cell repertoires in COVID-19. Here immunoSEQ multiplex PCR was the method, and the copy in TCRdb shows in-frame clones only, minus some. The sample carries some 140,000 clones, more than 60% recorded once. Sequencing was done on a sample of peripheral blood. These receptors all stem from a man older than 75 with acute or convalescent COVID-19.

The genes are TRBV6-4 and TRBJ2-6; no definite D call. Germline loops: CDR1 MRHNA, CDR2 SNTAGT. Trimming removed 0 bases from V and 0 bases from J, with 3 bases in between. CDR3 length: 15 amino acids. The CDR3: CASSDSRSGANVLTF. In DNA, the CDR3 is TGTGCCAGCAGTGACTCCCGCTCTGGGGCCAACGTCCTGACTTTC.

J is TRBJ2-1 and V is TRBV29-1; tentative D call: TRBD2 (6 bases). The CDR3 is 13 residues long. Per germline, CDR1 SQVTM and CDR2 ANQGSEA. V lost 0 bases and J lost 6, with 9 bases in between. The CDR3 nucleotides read TGCAGCGTTGAAGATTGGAGGGGCAATGAGCAGTTCTTC. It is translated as CSVEDWRGNEQFF.

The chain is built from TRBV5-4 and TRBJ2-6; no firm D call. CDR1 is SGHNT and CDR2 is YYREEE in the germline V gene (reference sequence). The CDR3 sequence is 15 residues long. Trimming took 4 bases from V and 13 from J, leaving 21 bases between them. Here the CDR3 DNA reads TGTGCCAGCAGCCCCCGGTTAGAAAGATACGTTGTCCTGACTTTC. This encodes CASSPRLERYVVLTF.

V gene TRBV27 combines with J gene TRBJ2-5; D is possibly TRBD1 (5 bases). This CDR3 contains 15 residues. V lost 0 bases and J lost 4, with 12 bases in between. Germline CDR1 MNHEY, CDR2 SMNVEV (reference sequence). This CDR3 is CASSLSRQTLETQYF. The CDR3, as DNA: TGTGCCAGCAGTTTATCTCGACAGACCCTAGAGACCCAGTACTTC.

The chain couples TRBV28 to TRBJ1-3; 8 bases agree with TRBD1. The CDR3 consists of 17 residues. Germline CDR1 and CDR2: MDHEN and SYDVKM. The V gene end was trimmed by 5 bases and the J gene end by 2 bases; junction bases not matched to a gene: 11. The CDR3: CASSPLQTGEAGNTIYF. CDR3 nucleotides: TGTGCCAGCAGTCCCCTTCAGACAGGGGAAGCTGGAAACACCATATATTTT.

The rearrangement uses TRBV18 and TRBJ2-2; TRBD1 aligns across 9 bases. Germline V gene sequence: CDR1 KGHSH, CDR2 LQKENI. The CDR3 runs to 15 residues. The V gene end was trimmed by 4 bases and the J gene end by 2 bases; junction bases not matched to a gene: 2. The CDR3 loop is CASSRGQGNTGELFF. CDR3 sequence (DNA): TGTGCCAGCTCACGGGGACAGGGAAACACCGGGGAGCTGTTTTTT.

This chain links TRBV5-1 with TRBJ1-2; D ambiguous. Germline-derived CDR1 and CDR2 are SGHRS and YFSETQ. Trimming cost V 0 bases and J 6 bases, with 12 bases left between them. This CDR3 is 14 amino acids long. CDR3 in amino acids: CASSLAGVVNGYTF. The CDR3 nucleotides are TGCGCCAGCAGCTTGGCCGGTGTCGTTAATGGCTACACCTTC.

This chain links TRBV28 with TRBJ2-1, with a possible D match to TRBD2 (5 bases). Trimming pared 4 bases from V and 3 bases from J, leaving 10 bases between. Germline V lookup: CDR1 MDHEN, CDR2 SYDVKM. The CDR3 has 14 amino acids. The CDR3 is CASSSGVDYNEQFF. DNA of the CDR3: TGTGCCAGCAGTTCCGGGGTGGACTACAATGAGCAGTTCTTC.

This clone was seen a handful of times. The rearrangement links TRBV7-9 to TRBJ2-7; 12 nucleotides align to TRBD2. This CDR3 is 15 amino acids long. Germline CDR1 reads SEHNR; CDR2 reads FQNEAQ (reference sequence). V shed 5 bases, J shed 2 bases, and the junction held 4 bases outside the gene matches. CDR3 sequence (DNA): TGTGCCAGCAGCCCCAGACTAGCGGGGGCCTACGAGCAGTACTTC. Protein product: CASSPRLAGAYEQYF. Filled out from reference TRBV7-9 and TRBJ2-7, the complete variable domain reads DTGVSQNPRHKITKRGQNVTFRCDPISEHNRLYWYRQTLGQGPEFLTYFQNEAQLEKSRLLSDRFSAERPKGSFSTLEIQRTEQGDSAMYLCASSPRLAGAYEQYFGPGTRLTVT.

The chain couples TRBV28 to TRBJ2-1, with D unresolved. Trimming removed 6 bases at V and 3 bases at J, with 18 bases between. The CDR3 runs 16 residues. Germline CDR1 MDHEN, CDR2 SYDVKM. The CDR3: CASRSNSKLIYNEQFF. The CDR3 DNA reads TGTGCCAGCAGGTCGAACAGCAAATTAATCTACAATGAGCAGTTCTTC.

The CDR3 spells CASSPPGGANQPQHF. In nucleotides, the CDR3 is TGTGCCAGCAGCCCACCCGGCGGGGCCAATCAGCCCCAGCATTTT. The chain uses TRBV5-5 and TRBJ1-5; D is possibly TRBD1 (5 bases). The CDR3 is 15 residues long. V dropped 4 bases and J dropped 3 bases, with 14 bases sitting between them. Germline CDR1 is SGHKS and CDR2 is YYEKEE (reference sequence).

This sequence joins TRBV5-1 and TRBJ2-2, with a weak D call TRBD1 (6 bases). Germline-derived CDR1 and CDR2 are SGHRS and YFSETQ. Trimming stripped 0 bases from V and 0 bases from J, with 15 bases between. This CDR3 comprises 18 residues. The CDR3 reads CASSLAVRGTPNTGELFF. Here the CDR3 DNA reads TGCGCCAGCAGCTTGGCCGTGAGGGGGACACCGAACACCGGGGAGCTGTTTTTT. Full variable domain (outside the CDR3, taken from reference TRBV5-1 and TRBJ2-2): KAGVTQTPRYLIKTRGQQVTLSCSPISGHRSVSWYQQTPGQGLQFLFEYFSETQRNKGNFPGRFSGRQFSNSRSEMNVSTLELGDSALYLCASSLAVRGTPNTGELFFGEGSRLTVL.

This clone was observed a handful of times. The CDR3 DNA reads TGTGCCAGCTCACCAGATGGGACAGGGAGCCCGAACACTGAAGCTTTCTTT. Its protein product is CASSPDGTGSPNTEAFF. The rearrangement uses TRBV18 and TRBJ1-1, with 9 bases lining up with TRBD1. The CDR3 is 17 amino acids. CDR1 is KGHSH and CDR2 is LQKENI in the germline V gene. The V and J ends lost 2 bases and 1 base, in that order; junction bases with no gene match: 8. The complete variable domain, with remaining parts taken from reference TRBV18 and TRBJ1-1, reads NAGVMQNPRHLVRRRGQEARLRCSPMKGHSHVYWYRQLPEEGLKFMVYLQKENIIDESGMPKERFSAEFPKEGPSILRIQQVVRGDSAAYFCASSPDGTGSPNTEAFFGQGTRLTVV.

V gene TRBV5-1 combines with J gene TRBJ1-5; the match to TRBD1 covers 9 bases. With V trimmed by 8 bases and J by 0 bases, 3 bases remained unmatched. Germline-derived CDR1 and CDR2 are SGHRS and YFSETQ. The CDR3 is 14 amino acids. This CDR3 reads CASADRGSNQPQHF. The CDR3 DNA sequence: TGCGCCAGTGCGGACAGGGGTAGCAATCAGCCCCAGCATTTT.

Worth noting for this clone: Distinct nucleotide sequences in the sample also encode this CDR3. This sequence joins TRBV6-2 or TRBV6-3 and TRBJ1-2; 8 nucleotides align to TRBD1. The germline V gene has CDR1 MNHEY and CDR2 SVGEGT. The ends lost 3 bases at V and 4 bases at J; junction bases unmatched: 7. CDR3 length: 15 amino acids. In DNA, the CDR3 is TGTGCCAGCAGTTATTCCGGGACAGGTTCCTATGGCTACACCTTC. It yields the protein CASSYSGTGSYGYTF.

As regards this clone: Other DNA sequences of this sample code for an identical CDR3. This CDR3 reads CASSSDSQETQYF. CDR3 DNA sequence: TGTGCCAGCAGTTCGGACAGCCAAGAGACCCAGTACTTC. This chain links TRBV6-6 with TRBJ2-5, with D possibly matching TRBD1 (6 bases). There are 13 residues in the CDR3. The V end was cut by 4 bases, the J end by 1 base, with 7 bases between. The germline CDR1 and CDR2 sequences are MNHNY and SVGAGI (reference sequence).

In DNA form, the CDR3 reads TGTGCCAGCAGTTTTGGGCGTCCAGATACGCAGTATTTT. Protein product: CASSFGRPDTQYF. This chain joins TRBV12-3 or TRBV12-4 and TRBJ2-3; no reliable D call. This CDR3 region has 13 residues. V lost 3 bases and J 4 bases, leaving 8 bases between the germline ends.

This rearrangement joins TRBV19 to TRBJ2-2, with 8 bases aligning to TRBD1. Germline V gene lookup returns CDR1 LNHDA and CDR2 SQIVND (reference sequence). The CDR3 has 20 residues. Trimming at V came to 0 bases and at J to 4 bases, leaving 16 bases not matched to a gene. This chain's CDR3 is CASSIDLLGPDRGGTGELFF. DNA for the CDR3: TGTGCCAGTAGTATAGATCTTCTTGGGCCCGACAGGGGCGGCACCGGGGAGCTGTTTTTT. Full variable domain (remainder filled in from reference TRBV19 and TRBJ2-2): DGGITQSPKYLFRKEGQNVTLSCEQNLNHDAMYWYRQDPGQGLRLIYYSQIVNDFQKGDIAEGYSVSREKKESFPLTVTSAQKNPTAFYLCASSIDLLGPDRGGTGELFFGEGSRLTVL.

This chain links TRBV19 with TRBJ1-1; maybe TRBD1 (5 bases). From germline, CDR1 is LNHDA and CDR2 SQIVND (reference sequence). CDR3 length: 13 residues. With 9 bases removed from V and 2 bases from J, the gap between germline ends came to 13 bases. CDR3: CASSGTLNTEAFF. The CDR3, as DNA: TGTGCCAGCTCCGGGACTCTCAACACTGAAGCTTTCTTT.

CDR3 protein: CASSLDVGRMSGYTF. The CDR3 DNA reads TGCGCCAGCAGCTTGGATGTGGGGCGCATGAGCGGCTACACCTTC. This rearrangement joins TRBV5-1 to TRBJ1-2, with a weak D call TRBD1 (5 bases). V lost 0 bases and J lost 8, with 17 bases in between. In germline, CDR1 is SGHRS, CDR2 YFSETQ. The CDR3 loop spans 15 amino acids. Combining the CDR3 with reference TRBV5-1 and TRBJ1-2 gives the whole variable domain KAGVTQTPRYLIKTRGQQVTLSCSPISGHRSVSWYQQTPGQGLQFLFEYFSETQRNKGNFPGRFSGRQFSNSRSEMNVSTLELGDSALYLCASSLDVGRMSGYTFGSGTRLTVV.

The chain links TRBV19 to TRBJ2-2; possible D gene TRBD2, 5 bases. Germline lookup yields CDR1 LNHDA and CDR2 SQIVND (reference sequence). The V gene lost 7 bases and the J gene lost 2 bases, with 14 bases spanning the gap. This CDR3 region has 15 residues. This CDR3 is CASTIRRLNTGELFF. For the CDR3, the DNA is TGTGCCAGTACTATCAGGAGACTAAACACCGGGGAGCTGTTTTTT.

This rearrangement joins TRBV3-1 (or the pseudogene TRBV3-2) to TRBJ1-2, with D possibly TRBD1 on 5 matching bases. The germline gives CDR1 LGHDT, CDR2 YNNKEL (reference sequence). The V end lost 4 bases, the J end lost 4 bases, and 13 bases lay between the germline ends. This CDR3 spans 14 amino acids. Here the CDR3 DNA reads TGTGCCAGCAGCCCACCGGGGGGGGTCTATGGCTACACCTTC. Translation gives CASSPPGGVYGYTF.

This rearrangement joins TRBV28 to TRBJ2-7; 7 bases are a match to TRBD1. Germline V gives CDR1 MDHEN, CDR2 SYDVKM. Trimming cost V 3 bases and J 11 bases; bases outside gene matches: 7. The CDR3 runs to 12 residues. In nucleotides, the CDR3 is TGTGCCAGCAGTTTGGACAGGACACAAGAGTACTTC. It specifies CASSLDRTQEYF.

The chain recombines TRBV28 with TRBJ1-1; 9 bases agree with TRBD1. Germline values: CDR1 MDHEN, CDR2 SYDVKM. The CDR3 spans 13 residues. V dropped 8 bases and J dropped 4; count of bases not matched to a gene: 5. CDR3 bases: TGTGCCAGCGTGGACAGGGGATTCACTGAAGCTTTCTTT. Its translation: CASVDRGFTEAFF.

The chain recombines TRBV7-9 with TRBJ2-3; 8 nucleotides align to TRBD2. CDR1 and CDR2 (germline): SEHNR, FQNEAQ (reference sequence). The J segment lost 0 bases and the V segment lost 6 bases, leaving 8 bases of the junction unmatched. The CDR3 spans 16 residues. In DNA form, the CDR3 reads TGTGCCAGCAGTCCCCCGGGAGGGGTTAGCACAGATACGCAGTATTTT. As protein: CASSPPGGVSTDTQYF. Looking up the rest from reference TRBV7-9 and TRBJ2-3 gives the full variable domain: DTGVSQNPRHKITKRGQNVTFRCDPISEHNRLYWYRQTLGQGPEFLTYFQNEAQLEKSRLLSDRFSAERPKGSFSTLEIQRTEQGDSAMYLCASSPPGGVSTDTQYFGPGTRLTVL.

The CDR3 sequence: CATSDPDTGETQYF. CDR3 DNA sequence: TGTGCCACCAGTGATCCGGACACGGGAGAGACCCAGTACTTC. The chain combines TRBV24-1 with TRBJ2-5, with D perhaps TRBD1 (5 bases). The V end was cut by 3 bases, the J end by 4 bases, with 11 bases between. CDR1 is KGHDR, CDR2 SFDVKD, per germline. CDR3 size: 14 residues.

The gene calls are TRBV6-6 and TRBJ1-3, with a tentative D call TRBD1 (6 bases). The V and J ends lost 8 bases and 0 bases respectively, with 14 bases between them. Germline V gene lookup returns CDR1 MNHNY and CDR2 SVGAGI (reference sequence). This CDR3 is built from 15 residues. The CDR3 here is CASSDRGSSGNTIYF. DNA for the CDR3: TGTGCCAGCTCCGATAGGGGGAGCTCTGGAAACACCATATATTTT.

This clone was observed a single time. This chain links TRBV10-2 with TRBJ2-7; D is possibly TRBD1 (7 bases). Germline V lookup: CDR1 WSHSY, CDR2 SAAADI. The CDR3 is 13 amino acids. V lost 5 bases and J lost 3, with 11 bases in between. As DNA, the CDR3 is TGCGCCAGCAGTTTCAGGGGGGACTACGAGCAGTACTTC. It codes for CASSFRGDYEQYF.

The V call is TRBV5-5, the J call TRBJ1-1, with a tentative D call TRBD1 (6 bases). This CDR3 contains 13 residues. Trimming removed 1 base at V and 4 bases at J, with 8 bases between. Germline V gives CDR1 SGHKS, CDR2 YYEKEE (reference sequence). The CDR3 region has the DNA TGTGCCAGCAGCTTGCAGGGGTCCACTGAAGCTTTCTTT. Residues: CASSLQGSTEAFF.

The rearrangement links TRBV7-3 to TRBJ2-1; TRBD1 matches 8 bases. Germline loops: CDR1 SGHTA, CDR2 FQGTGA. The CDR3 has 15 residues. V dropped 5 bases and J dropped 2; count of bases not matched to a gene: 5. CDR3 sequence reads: CASSIQGAAYNEQFF. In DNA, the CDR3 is TGTGCCAGCAGCATCCAGGGGGCGGCCTACAATGAGCAGTTCTTC.

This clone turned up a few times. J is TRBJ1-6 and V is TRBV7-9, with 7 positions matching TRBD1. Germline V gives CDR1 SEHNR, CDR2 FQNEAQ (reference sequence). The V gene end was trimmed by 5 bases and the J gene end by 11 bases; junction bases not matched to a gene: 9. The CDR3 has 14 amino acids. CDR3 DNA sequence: TGTGCCAGCAGCCTCGGGACAGTTAGTCCACCCCTCCACTTT. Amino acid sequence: CASSLGTVSPPLHF.